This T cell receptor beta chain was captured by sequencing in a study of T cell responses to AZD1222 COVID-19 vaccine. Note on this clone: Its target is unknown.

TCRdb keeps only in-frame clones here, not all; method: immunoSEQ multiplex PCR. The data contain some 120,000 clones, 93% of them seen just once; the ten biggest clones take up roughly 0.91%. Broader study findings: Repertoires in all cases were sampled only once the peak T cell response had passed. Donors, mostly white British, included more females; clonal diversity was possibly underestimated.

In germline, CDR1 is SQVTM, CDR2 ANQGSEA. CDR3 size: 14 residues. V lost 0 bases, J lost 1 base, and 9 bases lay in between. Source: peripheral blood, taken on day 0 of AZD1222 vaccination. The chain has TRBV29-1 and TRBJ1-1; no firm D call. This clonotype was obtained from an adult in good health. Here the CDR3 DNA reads TGCAGCGTTGAAGATTTTGCAGGGAACACTGAAGCTTTCTTT. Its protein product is CSVEDFAGNTEAFF.